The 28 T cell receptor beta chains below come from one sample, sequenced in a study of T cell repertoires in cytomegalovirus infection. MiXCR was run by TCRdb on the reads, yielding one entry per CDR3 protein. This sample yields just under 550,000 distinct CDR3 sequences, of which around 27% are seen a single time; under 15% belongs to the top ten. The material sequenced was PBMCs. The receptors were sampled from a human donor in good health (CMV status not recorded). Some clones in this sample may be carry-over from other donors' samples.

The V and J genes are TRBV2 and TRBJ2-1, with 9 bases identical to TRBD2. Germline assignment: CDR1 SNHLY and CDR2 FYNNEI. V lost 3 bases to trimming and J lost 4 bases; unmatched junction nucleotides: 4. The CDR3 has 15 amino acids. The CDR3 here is CASSEETSGYNEQFF. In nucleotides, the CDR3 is TGTGCCAGCAGTGAGGAGACTAGCGGATACAATGAGCAGTTCTTC. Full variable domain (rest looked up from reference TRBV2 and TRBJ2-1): EPEVTQTPSHQVTQMGQEVILRCVPISNHLYFYWYRQILGQKVEFLVSFYNNEISEKSEIFDDQFSVERPDGSNFTLKIRSTKLEDSAMYFCASSEETSGYNEQFFGPGTRLTVL.

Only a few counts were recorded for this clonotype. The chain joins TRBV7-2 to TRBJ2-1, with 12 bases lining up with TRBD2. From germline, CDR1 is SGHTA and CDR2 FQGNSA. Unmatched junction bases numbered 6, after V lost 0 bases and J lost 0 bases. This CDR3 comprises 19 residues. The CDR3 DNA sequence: TGTGCCAGCAGCTTAGCGCCAGGACTAGCGGGAATCTCCTACAATGAGCAGTTCTTC. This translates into CASSLAPGLAGISYNEQFF.

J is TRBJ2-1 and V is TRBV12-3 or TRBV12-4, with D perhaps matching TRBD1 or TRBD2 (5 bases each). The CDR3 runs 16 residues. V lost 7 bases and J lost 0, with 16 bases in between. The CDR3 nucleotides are TGTGCCAGCATCCCGGGACCCCAAATCTCCTACAATGAGCAGTTCTTC. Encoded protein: CASIPGPQISYNEQFF.

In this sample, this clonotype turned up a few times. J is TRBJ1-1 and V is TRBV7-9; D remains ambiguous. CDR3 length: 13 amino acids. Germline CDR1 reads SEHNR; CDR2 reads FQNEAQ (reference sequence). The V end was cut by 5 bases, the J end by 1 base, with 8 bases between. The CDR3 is CASSPRANTEAFF. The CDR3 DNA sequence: TGTGCCAGCAGCCCCCGTGCGAACACTGAAGCTTTCTTT.

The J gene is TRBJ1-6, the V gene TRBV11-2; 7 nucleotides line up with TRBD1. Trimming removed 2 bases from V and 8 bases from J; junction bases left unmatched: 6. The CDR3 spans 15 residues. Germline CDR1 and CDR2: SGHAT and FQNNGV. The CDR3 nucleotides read TGTGCCAGCAGCTTATGGCAGGGGGGCCATTCACCCCTCCACTTT. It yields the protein CASSLWQGGHSPLHF.

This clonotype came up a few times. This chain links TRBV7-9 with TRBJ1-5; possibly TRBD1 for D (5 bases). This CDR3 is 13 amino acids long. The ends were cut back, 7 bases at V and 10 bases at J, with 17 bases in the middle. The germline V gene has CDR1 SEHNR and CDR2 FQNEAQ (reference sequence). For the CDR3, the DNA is TGTGCCAGCACCCAGGGCTGGGACCGTCCCCAGCATTTT. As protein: CASTQGWDRPQHF.

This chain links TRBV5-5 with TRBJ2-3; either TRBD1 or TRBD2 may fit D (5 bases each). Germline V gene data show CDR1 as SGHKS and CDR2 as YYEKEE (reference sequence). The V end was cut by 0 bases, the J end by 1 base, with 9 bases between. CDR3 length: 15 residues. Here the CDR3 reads CASSLGQGRTDTQYF. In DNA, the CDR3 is TGTGCCAGCAGCTTGGGGCAGGGACGCACAGATACGCAGTATTTT.

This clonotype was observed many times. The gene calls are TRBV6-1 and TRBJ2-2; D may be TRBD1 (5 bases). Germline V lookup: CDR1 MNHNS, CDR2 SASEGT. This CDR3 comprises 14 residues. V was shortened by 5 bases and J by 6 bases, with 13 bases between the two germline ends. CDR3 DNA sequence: TGTGCCAGCAGTTACTTCCAGGGATCCGGGGAGCTGTTTTTT. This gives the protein CASSYFQGSGELFF.

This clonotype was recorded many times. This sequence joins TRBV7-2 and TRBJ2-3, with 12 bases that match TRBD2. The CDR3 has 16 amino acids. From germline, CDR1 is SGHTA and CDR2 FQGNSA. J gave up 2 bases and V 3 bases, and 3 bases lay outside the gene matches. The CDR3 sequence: CASSFSSGRATDTQYF. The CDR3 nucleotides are TGTGCCAGCAGCTTTTCTAGCGGGAGGGCCACAGATACGCAGTATTTT.

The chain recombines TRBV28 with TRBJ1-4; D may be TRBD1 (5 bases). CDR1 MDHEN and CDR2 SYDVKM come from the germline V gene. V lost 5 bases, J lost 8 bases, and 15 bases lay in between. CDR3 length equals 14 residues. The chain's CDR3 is CASSLVRVGEKLFF. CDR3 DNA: TGTGCCAGCAGTCTGGTCAGGGTCGGGGAAAAACTGTTTTTT.

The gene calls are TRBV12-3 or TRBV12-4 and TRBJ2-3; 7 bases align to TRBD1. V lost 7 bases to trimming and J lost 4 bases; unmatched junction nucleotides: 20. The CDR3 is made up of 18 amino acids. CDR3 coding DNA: TGTGCCAGCATCAAAAGGCCAGGGGACAGAAGTGTCGCAGATACGCAGTATTTT. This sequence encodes CASIKRPGDRSVADTQYF.

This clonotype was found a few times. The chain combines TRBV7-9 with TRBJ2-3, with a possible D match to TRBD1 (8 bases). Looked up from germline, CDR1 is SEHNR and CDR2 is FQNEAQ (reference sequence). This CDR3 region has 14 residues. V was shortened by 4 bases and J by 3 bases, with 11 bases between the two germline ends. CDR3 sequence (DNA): TGTGCCAGCAGCTACAGGGGGGGAACAGATACGCAGTATTTT. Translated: CASSYRGGTDTQYF. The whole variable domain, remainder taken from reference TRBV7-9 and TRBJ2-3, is DTGVSQNPRHKITKRGQNVTFRCDPISEHNRLYWYRQTLGQGPEFLTYFQNEAQLEKSRLLSDRFSAERPKGSFSTLEIQRTEQGDSAMYLCASSYRGGTDTQYFGPGTRLTVL.

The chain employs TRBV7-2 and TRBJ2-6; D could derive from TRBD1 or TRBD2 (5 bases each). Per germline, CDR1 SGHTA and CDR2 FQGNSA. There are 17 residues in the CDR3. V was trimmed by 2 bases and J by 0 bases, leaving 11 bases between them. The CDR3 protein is CASSLPGQSSGANVLTF. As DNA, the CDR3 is TGTGCCAGCAGCTTACCGGGGCAGAGCTCTGGGGCCAACGTCCTGACTTTC.

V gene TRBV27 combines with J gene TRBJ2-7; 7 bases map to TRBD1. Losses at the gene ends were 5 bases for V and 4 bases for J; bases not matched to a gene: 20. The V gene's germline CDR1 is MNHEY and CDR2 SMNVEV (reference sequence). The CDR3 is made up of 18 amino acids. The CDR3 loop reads CASSEAPPFPGQSYEQYF. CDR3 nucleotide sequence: TGTGCCAGCAGTGAAGCCCCTCCCTTTCCGGGACAGTCATACGAGCAGTACTTC.

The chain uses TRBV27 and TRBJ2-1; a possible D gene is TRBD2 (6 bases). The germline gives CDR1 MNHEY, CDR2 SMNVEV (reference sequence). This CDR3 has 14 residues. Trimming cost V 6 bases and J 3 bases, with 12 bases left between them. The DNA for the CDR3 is TGTGCCAGCAGACCGGGACTTAACTACAATGAGCAGTTCTTC. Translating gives CASRPGLNYNEQFF.

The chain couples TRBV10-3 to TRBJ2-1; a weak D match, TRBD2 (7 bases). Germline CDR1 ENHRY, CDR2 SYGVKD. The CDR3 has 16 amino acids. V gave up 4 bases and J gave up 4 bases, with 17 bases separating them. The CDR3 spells CAISVLSRGAYNEQFF. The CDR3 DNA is TGTGCCATCAGTGTCCTCTCACGGGGGGCGTACAATGAGCAGTTCTTC.

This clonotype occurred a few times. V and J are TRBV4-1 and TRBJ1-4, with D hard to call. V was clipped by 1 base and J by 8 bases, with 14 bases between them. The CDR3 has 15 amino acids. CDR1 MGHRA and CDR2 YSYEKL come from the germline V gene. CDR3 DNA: TGCGCCAGCAGCCAAGTGTTACGGGTAGGCGAAAAACTGTTTTTT. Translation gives CASSQVLRVGEKLFF.

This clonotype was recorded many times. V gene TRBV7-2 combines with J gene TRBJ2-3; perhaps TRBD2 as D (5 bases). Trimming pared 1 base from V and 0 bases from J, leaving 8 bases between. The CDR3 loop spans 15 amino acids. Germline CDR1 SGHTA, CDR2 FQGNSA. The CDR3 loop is CASSLVSVSTDTQYF. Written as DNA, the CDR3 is TGTGCCAGCAGCTTAGTTAGCGTCAGCACAGATACGCAGTATTTT.

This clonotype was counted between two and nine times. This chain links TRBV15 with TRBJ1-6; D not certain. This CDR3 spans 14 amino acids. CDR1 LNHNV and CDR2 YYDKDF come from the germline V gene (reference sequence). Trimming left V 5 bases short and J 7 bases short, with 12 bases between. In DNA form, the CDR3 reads TGTGCCACCAGCCGGCAGGCACTAAATTCACCCCTCCACTTT. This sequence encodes CATSRQALNSPLHF.

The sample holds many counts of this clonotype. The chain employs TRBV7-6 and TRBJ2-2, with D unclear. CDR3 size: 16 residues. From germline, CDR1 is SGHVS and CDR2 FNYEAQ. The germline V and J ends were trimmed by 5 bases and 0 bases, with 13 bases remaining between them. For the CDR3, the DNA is TGTGCCAGCAGCCCACGGAGCGCCGCGAACACCGGGGAGCTGTTTTTT. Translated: CASSPRSAANTGELFF.

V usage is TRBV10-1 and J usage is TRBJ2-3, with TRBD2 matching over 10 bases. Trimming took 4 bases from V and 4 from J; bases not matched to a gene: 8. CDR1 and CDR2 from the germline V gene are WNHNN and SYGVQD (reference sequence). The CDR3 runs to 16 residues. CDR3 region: CASSAGLAGAADTQYF. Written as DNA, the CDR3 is TGCGCCAGCAGTGCCGGGCTAGCGGGAGCCGCAGATACGCAGTATTTT.

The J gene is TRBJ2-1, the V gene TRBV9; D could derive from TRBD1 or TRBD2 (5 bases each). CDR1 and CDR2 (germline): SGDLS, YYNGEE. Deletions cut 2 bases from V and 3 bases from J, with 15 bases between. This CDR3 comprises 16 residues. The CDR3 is CASSVRPGTLYNEQFF. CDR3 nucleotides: TGTGCCAGCAGCGTTCGGCCCGGGACCCTCTACAATGAGCAGTTCTTC.

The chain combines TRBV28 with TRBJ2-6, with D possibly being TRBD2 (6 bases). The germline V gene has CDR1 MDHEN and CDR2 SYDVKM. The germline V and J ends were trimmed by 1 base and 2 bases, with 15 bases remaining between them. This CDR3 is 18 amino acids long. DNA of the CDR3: TGTGCCAGCAGTTTATCCGTCGGGGGAGTGGCTGGGGCCAACGTCCTGACTTTC. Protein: CASSLSVGGVAGANVLTF.

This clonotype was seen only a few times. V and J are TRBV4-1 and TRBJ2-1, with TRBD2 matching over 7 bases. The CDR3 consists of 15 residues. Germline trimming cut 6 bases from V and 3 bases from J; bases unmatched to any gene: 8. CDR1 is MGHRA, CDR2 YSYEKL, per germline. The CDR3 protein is CASRSSGARYNEQFF. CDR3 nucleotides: TGCGCCAGCAGGTCTAGCGGCGCCCGCTACAATGAGCAGTTCTTC.

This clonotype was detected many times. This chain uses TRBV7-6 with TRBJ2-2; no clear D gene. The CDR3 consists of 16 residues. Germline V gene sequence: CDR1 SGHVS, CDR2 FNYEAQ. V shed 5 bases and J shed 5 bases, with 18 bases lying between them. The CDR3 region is CASSHTPPEWTGELFF. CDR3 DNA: TGTGCCAGCAGCCATACGCCCCCCGAGTGGACCGGGGAGCTGTTTTTT.

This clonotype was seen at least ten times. This CDR3 reads CASSPSRDYGYTF. The CDR3 coding sequence is TGTGCCAGCTCACCCTCCAGGGATTATGGCTACACCTTC. This chain connects TRBV18 to TRBJ1-2; tentative D call: TRBD1 (5 bases). V was clipped by 3 bases and J by 5 bases, with 10 bases between them. The length of the CDR3 is 13 residues. Germline-derived CDR1 and CDR2 are KGHSH and LQKENI.

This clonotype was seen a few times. CDR3 amino acids: CSAIKRGGPYEQYF. The CDR3 DNA follows: TGCAGTGCTATCAAGCGGGGGGGGCCCTACGAGCAGTACTTC. The rearrangement links TRBV20-1 to TRBJ2-7; 10 bases agree with TRBD2. The CDR3 is made up of 14 amino acids. In germline, CDR1 is DFQATT, CDR2 SNEGSKA (reference sequence). The V gene end was trimmed by 4 bases and the J gene end by 2 bases; junction bases not matched to a gene: 5.

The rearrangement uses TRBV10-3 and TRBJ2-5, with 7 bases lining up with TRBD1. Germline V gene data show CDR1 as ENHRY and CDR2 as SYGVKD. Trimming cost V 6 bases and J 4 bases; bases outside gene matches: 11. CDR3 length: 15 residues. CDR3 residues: CAISRDSGLGETQYF. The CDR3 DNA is TGTGCCATCAGCCGGGACAGTGGGCTGGGAGAGACCCAGTACTTC.